The entry that follows covers one T cell receptor (beta chain) sequence. V lost 6 bases, J lost 7 bases, and 15 bases lay in between. The CDR3 is 13 amino acids. CDR1 is MNHEY and CDR2 is SVGAGI in the germline V gene. The protocol was immunoSEQ multiplex PCR, while the TCRdb copy is restricted to in-frame clones and leaves out a portion. This sample carries around 140,000 clones, over 75% of them seen once, and the ten largest clones take about 2.5%. This sample was included in a study of control samples from healthy donors and cancer patients. The gene calls are TRBV6-5 and TRBJ1-2, with no clear D. Sequencing input: blood. The TCR originated in a man aged 35 to 55 in good health. The CDR3 loop reads CASRASIDAGYTF. The CDR3 DNA follows: TGTGCCAGCAGGGCATCTATAGACGCTGGCTACACCTTC.